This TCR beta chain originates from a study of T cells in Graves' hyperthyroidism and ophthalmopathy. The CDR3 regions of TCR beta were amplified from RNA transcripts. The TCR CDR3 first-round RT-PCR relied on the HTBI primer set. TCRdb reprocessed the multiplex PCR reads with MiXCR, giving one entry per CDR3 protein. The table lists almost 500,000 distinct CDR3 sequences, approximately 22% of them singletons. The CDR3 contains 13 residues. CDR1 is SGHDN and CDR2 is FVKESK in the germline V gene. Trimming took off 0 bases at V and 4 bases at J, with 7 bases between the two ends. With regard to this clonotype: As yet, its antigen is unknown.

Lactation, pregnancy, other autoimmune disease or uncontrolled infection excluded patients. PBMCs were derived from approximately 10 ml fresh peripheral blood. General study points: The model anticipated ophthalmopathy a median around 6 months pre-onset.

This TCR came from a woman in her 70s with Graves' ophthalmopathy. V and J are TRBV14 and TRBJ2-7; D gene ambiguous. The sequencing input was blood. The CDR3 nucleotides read TGTGCCAGCAGCCAAGACAGGTTATACGAGCAGTACTTC. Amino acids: CASSQDRLYEQYF.